The 2 T cell receptor beta chains below come from one sample, sequenced in a study of CXCR3-negative and CXCR3-positive naive CD8 T cells. Via 5' RACE with UMI labels, TRB cDNA libraries were prepared. TCRdb derives one entry per CDR3 protein from the 5' RACE reads, leaving out DNA. Reported are around 56,000 distinct CDR3 sequences; the ten largest clones contain around 0.4%. Sequenced input: naive CXCR3- CD8+ T cells from blood. As to subset: CD45RO-CCR7+CD27+CD95- naive CD8+ T cells lacking CXCR3 (TNR3-). All receptors derive from a human donor in good health. Some clones in this sample may be carry-over from other donors' samples.

Measured by frequency, this clonotype is medium-sized. The rearrangement joins TRBV30 to TRBJ2-7; without DNA, the TCRdb call of TRBD2 cannot be checked. The CDR3 has 13 amino acids. CDR1 is GTSNPN, CDR2 SVGIG, per germline (reference sequence). This chain's CDR3 is CAHGGYKEGEQYF.

J is TRBJ2-7 and V is TRBV6-5. CDR1 MNHEY and CDR2 SVGAGI come from the germline V gene. This CDR3 is built from 15 residues. CDR3 amino acids: CASSYSSGGTYEQYF.